Listed below are T cell receptor beta chains from one sample, sequenced in a study of T cell repertoires in cytomegalovirus infection. TCRdb analysed the reads with MiXCR anew, one entry per CDR3 protein. This sample has 500,000 or so distinct CDR3 sequences, with more than 15% found just once. Material: CD8+ T cells from PBMCs. These receptors all stem from a human donor in good health (CMV status not recorded). Some clones in this sample may be carry-over from other donors' samples. Both conserved end residues are part of each CDR3. A D gene is named only where the DNA matches it firmly. For some rows the clone size is stated as once, few or many, or as a class when expanded; others skip it.

TRBV6-1	many	TRBD2	TRBJ2-5	TGTGCCAGCAGTGAAGGACTAGCGGGGGGCCTCCTGGAGGAGACCCAGTACTTC	CASSEGLAGGLLEETQYF
TRBV7-3	many	.	TRBJ2-3	TGTGCCAGCAGCACACAGGGAAATCCATTTGATACGCAGTATTTT	CASSTQGNPFDTQYF
TRBV11-1	many	TRBD1	TRBJ2-7	TGTGCCAGCAGCCTCCGGGACAGGGGTCCCTACGAGCAGTACTTC	CASSLRDRGPYEQYF
TRBV2	many	.	TRBJ2-3	TGTGCCAAAGACAGAGGCGCAGATACGCAGTATTTT	CAKDRGADTQYF
TRBV5-6	.	.	TRBJ2-7	TGTGCCAGCACCCCGGGGGTCTCGGTGGGTAGCGAGCAGTACTTC	CASTPGVSVGSEQYF
TRBV5-6	few	.	TRBJ1-5	TGTGCCAGCAGCTTGTCTGGGCCCTATAGCAATCAGCCCCAGCATTTT	CASSLSGPYSNQPQHF
TRBV11-2	.	.	TRBJ1-3	TGTGCCAGCAGCTTAGCCCCAGGTGTGGAACAATCCATATATTTT	CASSLAPGVEQSIYF
TRBV6-5	.	.	TRBJ1-2	TGTGCCAGCAGTTACTCAGGACAGAAGTATGGCTACACCTTC	CASSYSGQKYGYTF
TRBV4-2	few	.	TRBJ1-5	TGTGCCAGCAGCCGCAACTTCAGGGGTTTGGGGCAGCCCCAGCATTTT	CASSRNFRGLGQPQHF
TRBV27	.	.	TRBJ2-5	TGTGCCAGCAGTTTGTCATCCGGCCTCCAAGAGACCCAGTACTTC	CASSLSSGLQETQYF